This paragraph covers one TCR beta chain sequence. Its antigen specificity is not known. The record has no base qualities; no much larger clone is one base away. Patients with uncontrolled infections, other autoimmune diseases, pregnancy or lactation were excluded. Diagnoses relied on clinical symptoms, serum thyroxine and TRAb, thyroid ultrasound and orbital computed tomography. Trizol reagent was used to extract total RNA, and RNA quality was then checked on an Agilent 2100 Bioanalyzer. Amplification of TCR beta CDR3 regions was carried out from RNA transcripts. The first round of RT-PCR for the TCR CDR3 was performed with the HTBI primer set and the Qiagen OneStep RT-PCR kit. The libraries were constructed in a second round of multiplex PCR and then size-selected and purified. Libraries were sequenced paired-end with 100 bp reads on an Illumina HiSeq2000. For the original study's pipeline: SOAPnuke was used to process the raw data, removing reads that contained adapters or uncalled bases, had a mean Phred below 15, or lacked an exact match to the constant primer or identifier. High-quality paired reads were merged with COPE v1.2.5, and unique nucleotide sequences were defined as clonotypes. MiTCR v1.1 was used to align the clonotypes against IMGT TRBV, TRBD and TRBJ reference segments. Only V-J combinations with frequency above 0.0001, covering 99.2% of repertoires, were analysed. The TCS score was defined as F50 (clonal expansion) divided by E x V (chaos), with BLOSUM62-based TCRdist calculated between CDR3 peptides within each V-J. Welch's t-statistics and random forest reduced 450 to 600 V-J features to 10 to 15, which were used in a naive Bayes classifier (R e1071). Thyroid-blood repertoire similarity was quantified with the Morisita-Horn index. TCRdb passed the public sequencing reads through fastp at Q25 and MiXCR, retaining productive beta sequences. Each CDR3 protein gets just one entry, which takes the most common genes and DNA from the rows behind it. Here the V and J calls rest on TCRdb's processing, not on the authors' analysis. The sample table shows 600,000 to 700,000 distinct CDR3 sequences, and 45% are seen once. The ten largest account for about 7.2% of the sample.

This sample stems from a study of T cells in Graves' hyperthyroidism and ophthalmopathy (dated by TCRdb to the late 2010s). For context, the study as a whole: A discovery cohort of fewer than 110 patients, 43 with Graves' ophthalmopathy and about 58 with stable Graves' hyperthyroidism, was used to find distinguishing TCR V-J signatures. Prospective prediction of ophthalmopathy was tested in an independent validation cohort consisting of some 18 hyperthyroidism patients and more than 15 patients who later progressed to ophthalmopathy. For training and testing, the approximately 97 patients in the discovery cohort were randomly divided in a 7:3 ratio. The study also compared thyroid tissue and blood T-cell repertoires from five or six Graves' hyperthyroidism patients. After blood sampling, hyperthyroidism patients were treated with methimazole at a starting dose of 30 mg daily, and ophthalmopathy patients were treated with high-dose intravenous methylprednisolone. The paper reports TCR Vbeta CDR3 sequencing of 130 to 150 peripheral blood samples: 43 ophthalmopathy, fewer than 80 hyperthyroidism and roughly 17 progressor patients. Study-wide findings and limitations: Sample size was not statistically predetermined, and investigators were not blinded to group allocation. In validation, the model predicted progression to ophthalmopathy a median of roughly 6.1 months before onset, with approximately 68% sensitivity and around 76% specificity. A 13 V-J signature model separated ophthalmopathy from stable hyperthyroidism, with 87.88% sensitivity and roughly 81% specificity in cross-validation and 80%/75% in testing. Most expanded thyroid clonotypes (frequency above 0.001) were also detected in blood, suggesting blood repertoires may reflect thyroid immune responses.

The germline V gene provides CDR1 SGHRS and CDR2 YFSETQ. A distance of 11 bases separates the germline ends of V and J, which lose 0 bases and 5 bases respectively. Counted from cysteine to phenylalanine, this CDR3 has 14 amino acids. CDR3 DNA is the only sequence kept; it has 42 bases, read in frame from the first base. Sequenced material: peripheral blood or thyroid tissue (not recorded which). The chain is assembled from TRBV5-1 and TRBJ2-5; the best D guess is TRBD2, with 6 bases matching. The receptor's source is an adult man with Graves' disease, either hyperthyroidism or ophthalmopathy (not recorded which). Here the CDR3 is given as CASSLGYSGETQYF. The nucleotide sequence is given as TGCGCCAGCAGCTTGGGATACAGCGGGGAGACCCAGTACTTC.